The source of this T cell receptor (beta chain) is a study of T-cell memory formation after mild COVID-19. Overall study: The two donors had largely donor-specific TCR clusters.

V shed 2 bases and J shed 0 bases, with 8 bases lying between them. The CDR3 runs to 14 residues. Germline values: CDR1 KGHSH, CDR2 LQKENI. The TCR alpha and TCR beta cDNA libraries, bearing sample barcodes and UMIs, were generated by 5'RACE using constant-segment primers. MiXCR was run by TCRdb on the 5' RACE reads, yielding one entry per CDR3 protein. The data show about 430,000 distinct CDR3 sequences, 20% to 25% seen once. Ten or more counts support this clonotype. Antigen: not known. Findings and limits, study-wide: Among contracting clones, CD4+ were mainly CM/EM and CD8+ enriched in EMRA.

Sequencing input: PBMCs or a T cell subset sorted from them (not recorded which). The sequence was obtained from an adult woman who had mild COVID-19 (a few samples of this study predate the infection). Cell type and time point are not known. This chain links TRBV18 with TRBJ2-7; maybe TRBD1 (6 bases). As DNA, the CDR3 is TGTGCCAGCTCACCAGGGGGCCACTCCTACGAGCAGTACTTC. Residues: CASSPGGHSYEQYF.